This paragraph covers one T cell receptor beta chain sequence. Its antigen is unknown. PCR was performed using 60 Vbeta and 13 Jbeta primers. Generated by immunoSEQ multiplex PCR, the TCRdb table keeps only in-frame clones and is missing some. This sample yields approximately 150,000 clones, of which 63% are seen a single time; 6% to 8.5% belongs to the top ten. The data originate from a study of cytomegalovirus exposure and HLA in healthy donors. Germline lookup yields CDR1 GTSNPN and CDR2 SVGIG (reference sequence). The V end was cut by 3 bases, the J end by 1 base, with 10 bases between. CDR3 length: 14 amino acids. Study outcomes and limitations: In vitro assays verified that three CMV-associated chains recognized CMV antigens specifically.

The TCR sequence derives from a woman aged 55-70 years in good health and CMV-seropositive. The V gene is TRBV30, the J gene TRBJ1-5; weak D call: TRBD1 (6 bases). The sequencing input was PBMCs. The CDR3 DNA is TGTGCCTGGAGGGGTCAGGGGAGCAATCAGCCCCAGCATTTT. Amino acids: CAWRGQGSNQPQHF. The full variable domain, completed using reference TRBV30 and TRBJ1-5, is SQTIHQWPATLVQPVGSPLSLECTVEGTSNPNLYWYRQAAGRGLQLLFYSVGIGQISSEVPQNLSASRPQDRQFILSSKKLLLSDSGFYLCAWRGQGSNQPQHFGDGTRLSIL.